These 3 T cell receptor beta chains originate from one sample sequenced in a study of blood T cell repertoires in COVID-19. Generated by immunoSEQ multiplex PCR, the TCRdb table keeps only in-frame clones and is missing some. The sample carries a few hundred thousand clones, 88% recorded once. Sequenced input: PBMCs or T cells enriched from blood (not recorded which). These receptors were taken from a woman aged 60-75 years who had recovered from COVID-19.

The J gene is TRBJ2-5, the V gene TRBV3-1 (or the pseudogene TRBV3-2); possibly TRBD2 for D (6 bases). CDR1 and CDR2 from the germline V gene are LGHDT and YNNKEL (reference sequence). The CDR3 contains 14 residues. Trimming pared 4 bases from V and 2 bases from J, leaving 11 bases between. Here the CDR3 reads CASSLRAGQETQYF. The CDR3 DNA is TGTGCCAGCAGCCTTAGGGCGGGGCAAGAGACCCAGTACTTC.

The V gene is TRBV4-1, the J gene TRBJ2-1; D is perhaps TRBD2 (6 bases). Germline-derived CDR1 and CDR2 are MGHRA and YSYEKL. This CDR3 has 15 residues. Trimming took off 0 bases at V and 4 bases at J, with 10 bases between the two ends. DNA of the CDR3: TGCGCCAGCAGCCAAGAATCTAGCGAGTACAATGAGCAGTTCTTC. Encoded protein: CASSQESSEYNEQFF.

This chain links TRBV5-6 with TRBJ2-1, with D hard to call. V lost 2 bases and J 7 bases, leaving 7 bases between the germline ends. This CDR3 contains 12 residues. Germline CDR1 and CDR2: SGHDT and YYEEEE. This chain's CDR3 is CASSFPTNEQFF. CDR3 coding DNA: TGTGCCAGCAGCTTCCCGACTAATGAGCAGTTCTTC.